The clone carrying this T cell receptor beta chain has a single count. One end of the junction does not line up with germline, which may come from a read error. These data are taken from a study of blood T cells in healthy people across ages. This CDR3 spans 15 amino acids. The germline CDR1 and CDR2 sequences are MNHEY and SMNVEV (reference sequence). The people who gave samples were healthy Caucasians from Russia, aged roughly 6 to 90. The authors ran a second PCR of about 7 to 11 cycles using a sample-barcoded 5' primer and a J-beta primer mix. TCRdb called the 5' RACE reads again in MiXCR, with one record for every CDR3 protein. The sample consists of roughly 730,000 distinct CDR3 sequences, roughly 50% of them appearing once.

The sequencing input was blood. The TCR sequence derives from a man aged 40-55 years in good health. The chain carries TRBV27 and TRBJ2-3, with D perhaps matching TRBD2 (6 bases). This CDR3 reads CTSSPRGLGTDTQYF. CDR3 nucleotide sequence: TGTACCAGCAGTCCGCGGGGTCTGGGCACAGATACGCAGTATTTT.